The clone carrying this T cell receptor beta chain was detected ten times or more. Its matching antigen is unknown. CDR1 and CDR2 (germline): SQVTM, ANQGSEA. The CDR3 spans 16 residues. The ends lost 4 bases at V and 4 bases at J; junction bases unmatched: 12. This record belongs to a study of human T cells and chemical hapten exposure. Study overall: Diagnoses of alopecia areata, totalis or universalis occurred in mostly female patients. Regarding the study as a whole: TCRs whose frequency exceeded 1 in 1000 remained the same following DPC sensitization. With alopecia, donors may have immune responses unlike healthy people's.

As to time point: patch test 1, 2 weeks after DPC sensitization. Treatment in this sample: therapeutic diphenylcyclopropenone sensitization with weekly scalp DPC. Each cDNA molecule in the library carried unique molecular identifiers. A single record per CDR3 protein comes from TCRdb applying MiXCR to the RACE reads. Of around 120,000 distinct CDR3 sequences in the sample, roughly 15% were seen once. The sequence was collected from a young man with alopecia areata. Some clones in this sample may be carry-over from other donors' samples. The chain recombines TRBV29-1 with TRBJ2-3, with 9 nucleotides matching TRBD1. The sample was whole blood, taken in connection with sensitization to the hapten diphenylcyclopropenone (DPC). DNA for the CDR3: TGCAGCGTTGCCCCAGGAGGGACAGGGTGGGCAGATACGCAGTATTTT. As protein: CSVAPGGTGWADTQYF.